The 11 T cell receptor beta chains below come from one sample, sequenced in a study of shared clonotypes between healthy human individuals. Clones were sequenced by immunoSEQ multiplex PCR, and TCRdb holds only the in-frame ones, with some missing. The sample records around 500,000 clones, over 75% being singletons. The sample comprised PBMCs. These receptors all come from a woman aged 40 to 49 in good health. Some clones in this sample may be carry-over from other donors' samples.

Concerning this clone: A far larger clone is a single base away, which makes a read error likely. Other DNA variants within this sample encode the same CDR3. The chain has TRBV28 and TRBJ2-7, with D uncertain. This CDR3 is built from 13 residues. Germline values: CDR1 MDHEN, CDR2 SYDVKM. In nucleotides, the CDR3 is TGTGCCAGTAGTTTCCCCGGACCCTACGAGCAGTACTTC. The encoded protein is CASSFPGPYEQYF.

The CDR3 DNA reads TGTGCCAGCAGCTGGGGGACAGGGAACACCGGGGAGCTGTTTTTT. Protein sequence: CASSWGTGNTGELFF. The genes are TRBV6-5 and TRBJ2-2, with TRBD1 identical over 8 bases. This CDR3 has 15 residues. V shed 6 bases, J shed 1 base, and the junction held 4 bases outside the gene matches. Germline loops: CDR1 MNHEY, CDR2 SVGAGI.

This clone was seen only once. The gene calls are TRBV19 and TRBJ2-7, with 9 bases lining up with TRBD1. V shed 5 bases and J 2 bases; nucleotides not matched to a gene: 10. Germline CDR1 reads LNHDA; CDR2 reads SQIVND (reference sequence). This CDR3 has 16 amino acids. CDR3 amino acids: CASSGGPGTGTYEQYF. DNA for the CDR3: TGTGCCAGTAGTGGGGGCCCCGGGACAGGGACCTACGAGCAGTACTTC.

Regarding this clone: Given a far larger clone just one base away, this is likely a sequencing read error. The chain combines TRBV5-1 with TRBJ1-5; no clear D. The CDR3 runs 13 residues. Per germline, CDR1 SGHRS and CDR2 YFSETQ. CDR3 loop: CVSSTVPSGAQHF. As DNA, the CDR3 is TGCGTCAGCAGCACGGTCCCAAGCGGAGCCCAGCATTTT.

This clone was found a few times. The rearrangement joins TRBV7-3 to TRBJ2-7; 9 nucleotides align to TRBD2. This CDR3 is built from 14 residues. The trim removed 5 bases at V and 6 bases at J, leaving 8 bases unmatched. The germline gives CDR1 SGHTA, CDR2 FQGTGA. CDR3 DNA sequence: TGTGCCAGCAGCCCTAGCGGGACGAAAGGCGAGCAGTACTTC. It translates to CASSPSGTKGEQYF.

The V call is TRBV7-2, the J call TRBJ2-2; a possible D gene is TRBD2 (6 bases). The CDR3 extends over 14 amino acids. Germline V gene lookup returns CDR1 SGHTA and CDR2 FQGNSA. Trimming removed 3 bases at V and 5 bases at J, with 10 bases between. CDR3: CASSLGGRTGELFF. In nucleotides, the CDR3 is TGTGCCAGCAGCTTGGGGGGTAGGACCGGGGAGCTGTTTTTT.

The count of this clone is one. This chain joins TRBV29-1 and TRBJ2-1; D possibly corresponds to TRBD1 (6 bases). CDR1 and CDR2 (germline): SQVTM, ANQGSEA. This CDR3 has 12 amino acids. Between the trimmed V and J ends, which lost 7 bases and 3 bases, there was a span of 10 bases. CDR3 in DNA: TGCAGCGCCGGGACAAACTACAATGAGCAGTTCTTC. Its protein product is CSAGTNYNEQFF.

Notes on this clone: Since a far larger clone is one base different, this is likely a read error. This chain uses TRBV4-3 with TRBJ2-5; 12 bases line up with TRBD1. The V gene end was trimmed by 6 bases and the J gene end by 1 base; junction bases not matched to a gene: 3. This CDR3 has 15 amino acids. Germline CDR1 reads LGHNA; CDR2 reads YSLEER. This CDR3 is CASRQGQGAQETQYF. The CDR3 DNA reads TGCGCCAGCAGACAGGGACAGGGGGCCCAAGAGACCCAGTACTTC.

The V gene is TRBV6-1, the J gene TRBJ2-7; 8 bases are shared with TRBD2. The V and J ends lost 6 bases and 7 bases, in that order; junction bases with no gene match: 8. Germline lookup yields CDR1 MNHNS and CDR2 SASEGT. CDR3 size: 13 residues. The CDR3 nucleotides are TGTGCCAGCAGGGCGGGGGGCAAAAAAGAGCAGTACTTC. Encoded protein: CASRAGGKKEQYF.

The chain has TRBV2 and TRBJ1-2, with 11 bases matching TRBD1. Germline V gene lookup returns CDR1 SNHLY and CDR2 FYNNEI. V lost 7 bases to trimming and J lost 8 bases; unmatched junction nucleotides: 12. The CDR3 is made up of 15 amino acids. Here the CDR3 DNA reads TGTGCCAGCAAGTCCCCCGGACAGGGGGCGCGAGGCTACACCTTC. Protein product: CASKSPGQGARGYTF.

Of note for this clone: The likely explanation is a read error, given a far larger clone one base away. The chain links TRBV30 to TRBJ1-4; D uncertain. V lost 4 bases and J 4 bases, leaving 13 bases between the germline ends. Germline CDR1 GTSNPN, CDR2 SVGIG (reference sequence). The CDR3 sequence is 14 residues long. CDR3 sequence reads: CAWTRLERNEKLFF. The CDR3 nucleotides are TGTGCCTGGACTCGACTGGAGCGTAATGAAAAACTGTTTTTT.